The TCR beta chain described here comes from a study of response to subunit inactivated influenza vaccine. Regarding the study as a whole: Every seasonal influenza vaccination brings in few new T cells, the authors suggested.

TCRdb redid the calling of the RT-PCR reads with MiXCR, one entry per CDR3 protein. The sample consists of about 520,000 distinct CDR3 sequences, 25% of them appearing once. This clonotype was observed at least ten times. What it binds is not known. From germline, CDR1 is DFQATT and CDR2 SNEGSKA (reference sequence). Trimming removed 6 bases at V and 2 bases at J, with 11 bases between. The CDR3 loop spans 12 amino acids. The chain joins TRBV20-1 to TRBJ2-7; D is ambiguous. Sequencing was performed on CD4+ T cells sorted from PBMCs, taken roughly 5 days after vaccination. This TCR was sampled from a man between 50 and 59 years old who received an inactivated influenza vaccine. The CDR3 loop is CSANTNTYEQYF. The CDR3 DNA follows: TGCAGTGCGAACACTAACACCTACGAGCAGTACTTC.